Following are 27 T cell receptor beta chains from one sample sequenced in a study of molecular identifiers for immune sequencing clone quantification. A single record per CDR3 protein comes from TCRdb applying MiXCR to the PCR reads. This sample has about 630,000 distinct CDR3 sequences, with over 25% found just once. Sequencing used naive CD8+ T cells from blood, with Jurkat cell RNA spiked in. The subset was: FACS-sorted CD8+CD4-CCR7+CD45RA+ naive T cells. The receptor set was obtained from a human donor in good health. Some libraries in this study had Jurkat cell RNA spiked in.

The genes are TRBV7-9 and TRBJ2-5; D is uncertain. In germline, CDR1 is SEHNR, CDR2 FQNEAQ (reference sequence). Trimming cost V 5 bases and J 5 bases, with 9 bases left between them. The CDR3 consists of 12 residues. The CDR3 here is CASSPSWETQYF. As DNA, the CDR3 is TGTGCCAGCAGCCCCTCTTGGGAGACCCAGTACTTC.

The V gene is TRBV27, the J gene TRBJ2-7; D is possibly TRBD1 (5 bases). Trimming cost V 6 bases and J 5 bases, with 17 bases left between them. This CDR3 spans 14 amino acids. Germline CDR1 MNHEY, CDR2 SMNVEV (reference sequence). The CDR3: CASSVGASRDEQYF. In DNA form, the CDR3 reads TGTGCCAGCAGCGTAGGGGCCTCAAGGGACGAGCAGTACTTC.

This rearrangement joins TRBV19 to TRBJ1-1; TRBD1 might be the D (5 bases). CDR3 size: 13 residues. The ends were cut back, 7 bases at V and 1 base at J, with 10 bases in the middle. The V gene's germline CDR1 is LNHDA and CDR2 SQIVND (reference sequence). CDR3: CASNEGPNTEAFF. CDR3 in DNA: TGTGCCAGTAACGAGGGACCGAACACTGAAGCTTTCTTT.

This clonotype was counted a few times. The chain couples TRBV19 to TRBJ1-5; the D is unclear. Trimming took 3 bases from V and 5 from J, leaving 8 bases between them. Germline V CDR1 and CDR2: LNHDA, SQIVND (reference sequence). The CDR3 loop spans 13 amino acids. For the CDR3, the DNA is TGTGCCAGTAGTATGTCTTACCATCAGCCCCAGCATTTT. This encodes CASSMSYHQPQHF.

This clonotype was detected a few times. The chain uses TRBV5-5 and TRBJ2-7; 7 nucleotides agree with TRBD1. CDR1 SGHKS and CDR2 YYEKEE come from the germline V gene (reference sequence). V lost 2 bases and J lost 5; bases outside the gene matches: 4. This CDR3 region has 13 residues. CDR3 bases: TGTGCCAGCAGCTTAGGACAGGCACACGAGCAGTACTTC. It codes for CASSLGQAHEQYF.

This clonotype was picked up many times. This chain uses TRBV27 with TRBJ2-7; 10 bases align to TRBD2. The CDR3 spans 12 residues. The trim removed 6 bases at V and 7 bases at J, leaving 3 bases unmatched. Germline V gene data show CDR1 as MNHEY and CDR2 as SMNVEV (reference sequence). The CDR3 nucleotides are TGTGCCAGCAGAGCGGGGGGGCGAGAGCAGTACTTC. This gives the protein CASRAGGREQYF.

In its sample, this clonotype was seen many times. The gene calls are TRBV9 and TRBJ2-1; D possibly corresponds to TRBD1 (5 bases). V dropped 4 bases and J dropped 14 bases, with 19 bases sitting between them. The germline V gene encodes CDR1 SGDLS and CDR2 YYNGEE. This CDR3 has 13 residues. Here the CDR3 reads CASSSSSPGWKFF. Here the CDR3 DNA reads TGTGCCAGCAGCTCCAGTAGTCCAGGGTGGAAGTTCTTC.

Worth noting for this clonotype: Being one base from a much bigger clone, this may be a read error. This sequence joins TRBV6-2 or TRBV6-3 and TRBJ2-7, with a tentative D call TRBD2 (7 bases). The CDR3 extends over 14 amino acids. Trimming stripped 5 bases from V and 9 bases from J, with 20 bases between. The germline V gene encodes CDR1 MNHEY and CDR2 SVGEGT. CDR3 sequence reads: CASSIGTTGSGQYF. The DNA for the CDR3 is TGTGCCAGCAGTATTGGGACTACAGGGAGCGGGCAGTACTTC.

This clonotype was counted a few times. V and J are TRBV24-1 and TRBJ2-7, with D unresolved. The V end was cut by 4 bases, the J end by 3 bases, with 24 bases between. Germline CDR1 and CDR2: KGHDR and SFDVKD. The CDR3 is made up of 18 amino acids. The CDR3: CATSDTDPDPHNLYEQYF. CDR3 nucleotide sequence: TGTGCCACCAGTGACACCGACCCGGATCCCCACAATCTCTACGAGCAGTACTTC.

On this clonotype: One end of the junction varies from germline; a read error may be responsible. The rearrangement uses TRBV28 and TRBJ2-7; 8 bases agree with TRBD2. The CDR3 covers 12 residues. CDR1 MDHEN and CDR2 SYDVKM come from the germline V gene. CDR3 sequence reads: CASRFSGTSPTF. CDR3 bases: TGTGCCAGCAGATTCTCGGGGACTAGTCCCACATTC.

This clonotype occurred many times. This chain joins TRBV29-1 and TRBJ1-2, with TRBD1 as a possible D gene (6 bases). The CDR3 has 13 residues. Per the germline V gene, CDR1 is SQVTM and CDR2 is ANQGSEA. V was shortened by 1 base and J by 11 bases, with 17 bases between the two germline ends. The CDR3: CSVEVLGGPGYTF. CDR3 bases: TGCAGCGTTGAAGTCCTGGGGGGGCCCGGTTACACCTTC.

This clonotype was counted only a few times. The genes are TRBV10-3 and TRBJ1-1; D not certain. The V gene lost 0 bases and the J gene lost 7 bases, with 15 bases spanning the gap. The CDR3 is 15 residues long. CDR1 is ENHRY, CDR2 SYGVKD, per germline. CDR3 DNA: TGTGCCATCAGTGAGTCTTCCCCGGTAGCAGGTGAAGCTTTCTTT. The encoded protein is CAISESSPVAGEAFF.

This clonotype was counted a few times. The CDR3 reads CASSHGPGGLTDTQYF. The CDR3 nucleotides are TGCGCCAGCAGCCACGGCCCGGGGGGGCTCACAGATACGCAGTATTTT. The chain has TRBV4-1 and TRBJ2-3, with TRBD2 matching 8 bases. Germline loops: CDR1 MGHRA, CDR2 YSYEKL. This CDR3 comprises 16 residues. Trimming took 3 bases from V and 2 from J; bases not matched to a gene: 7.

V usage is TRBV20-1 and J usage is TRBJ2-3, with TRBD2 identical over 9 bases. Germline V lookup: CDR1 DFQATT, CDR2 SNEGSKA (reference sequence). The trim removed 1 base at V and 6 bases at J, leaving 11 bases unmatched. This CDR3 region has 16 residues. Here the CDR3 reads CSARGPVAGEWDTQYF. The CDR3 nucleotides are TGCAGTGCTAGAGGCCCCGTAGCGGGAGAGTGGGATACGCAGTATTTT.

Many counts were recorded for this clonotype. This rearrangement joins TRBV29-1 to TRBJ2-1, with 10 positions matching TRBD2. This CDR3 comprises 14 residues. V dropped 7 bases and J dropped 7; count of bases not matched to a gene: 10. Germline-derived CDR1 and CDR2 are SQVTM and ANQGSEA. CDR3 region: CSAEGSGRENEQFF. Written as DNA, the CDR3 is TGCAGCGCTGAGGGAAGCGGGAGGGAGAATGAGCAGTTCTTC.

This clonotype was seen at least ten times. CDR3 sequence: CSVEPKGTGRQNIQYF. The CDR3 bases are TGCAGCGTTGAGCCTAAAGGGACGGGCCGCCAAAACATTCAGTACTTC. The chain combines TRBV29-1 with TRBJ2-4, with D perhaps given as TRBD1 or TRBD2 (5 bases each). Between the trimmed V and J ends, which lost 3 bases and 5 bases, there was a span of 20 bases. The germline CDR1 and CDR2 sequences are SQVTM and ANQGSEA. The CDR3 covers 16 residues.

This clonotype appeared many times. The chain combines TRBV4-3 with TRBJ2-1; unclear D gene. V shed 4 bases and J shed 10 bases, with 14 bases lying between them. Germline-derived CDR1 and CDR2 are LGHNA and YSLEER. The CDR3 runs to 13 residues. The chain's CDR3 is CASSPGPGGEQFF. In nucleotides, the CDR3 is TGCGCCAGCAGCCCTGGGCCCGGCGGCGAGCAGTTCTTC.

Worth noting for this clonotype: This clone may be a read error of a much larger clone one base away. The chain joins TRBV20-1 to TRBJ2-7; D remains ambiguous. The CDR3 runs 13 residues. Germline CDR1 and CDR2: DFQATT and SNEGSKA (reference sequence). CDR3: CSARDSGPYGQYF. As DNA, the CDR3 is TGCAGTGCTAGAGATTCGGGTCCCTACGGGCAGTACTTC.

This clonotype was observed at least ten times. This rearrangement joins TRBV12-3 or TRBV12-4 to TRBJ2-3; D is undetermined. V lost 6 bases and J 6 bases, leaving 16 bases between the germline ends. CDR3 length: 14 residues. CDR3 sequence: CASSSGLRWDTQYF. The CDR3 DNA reads TGTGCCAGCAGCTCGGGCCTCAGATGGGATACGCAGTATTTT.

For this clonotype: A read error may produce the germline difference seen at one junction end. This chain links TRBV10-3 with TRBJ1-1; D is unresolved. The CDR3 runs 14 residues. CDR1 and CDR2 from the germline V gene are ENHRY and SYGVKD. The CDR3: CAISESRWFTEAFF. The CDR3 region has the DNA TGTGCCATTAGTGAGTCTAGGTGGTTCACTGAAGCTTTCTTT.

This clonotype was seen a single time. Being one base from a much bigger clone, this may be a read error. The chain joins TRBV30 to TRBJ2-3; tentatively, D is TRBD2 (6 bases). Germline assignment: CDR1 GTSNPN and CDR2 SVGIG (reference sequence). This CDR3 is 15 amino acids long. The CDR3 sequence: CAWCVRGRGLDTQYF. CDR3 bases: TGTGCCTGGTGTGTACGGGGCCGGGGGTTAGATACGCAGTATTTT. Complete variable domain (other parts from reference TRBV30 and TRBJ2-3): SQTIHQWPATLVQPVGSPLSLECTVEGTSNPNLYWYRQAAGRGLQLLFYSVGIGQISSEVPQNLSASRPQDRQFILSSKKLLLSDSGFYLCAWCVRGRGLDTQYFGPGTRLTVL.

The rearrangement uses TRBV19 and TRBJ1-4; D is undetermined. From germline, CDR1 is LNHDA and CDR2 SQIVND (reference sequence). CDR3 size: 15 residues. The V and J ends lost 4 bases and 6 bases respectively, with 15 bases between them. CDR3 sequence: CASSTGRRTDEKLFF. The CDR3 nucleotides are TGTGCCAGTAGTACAGGTCGTCGGACCGATGAAAAACTGTTTTTT.

V and J are TRBV11-2 and TRBJ2-2, with a weak D call TRBD1 (5 bases). This CDR3 region has 15 residues. Germline CDR1 is SGHAT and CDR2 is FQNNGV. Trimming removed 6 bases from V and 2 bases from J, with 13 bases in between. CDR3 amino acids: CASSLLRTNTGELFF. The DNA of the CDR3 is TGTGCCAGCAGTCTCCTGAGGACAAACACCGGGGAGCTGTTTTTT.

A few counts support this clonotype. The genes are TRBV27 and TRBJ2-7; possibly TRBD1 for D (5 bases). Deletions cut 6 bases from V and 2 bases from J, with 11 bases between. The germline V gene encodes CDR1 MNHEY and CDR2 SMNVEV (reference sequence). The CDR3 covers 13 residues. CDR3 region: CASSLQDTYEQYF. The DNA for the CDR3 is TGTGCCAGCAGCTTACAGGATACCTACGAGCAGTACTTC.

Notes on this clonotype: Given a much more abundant clone one base away, this may be a read error. This chain links TRBV29-1 with TRBJ2-5; D is possibly TRBD1 (5 bases). This CDR3 is built from 11 residues. The germline gives CDR1 SQVTM, CDR2 ANQGSEA. Trimming left V 6 bases short and J 9 bases short, with 14 bases between. The CDR3 here is CSVQGTEPQYF. As DNA, the CDR3 is TGCAGCGTCCAGGGTACGGAGCCCCAGTACTTC.

This clonotype was seen ten or more times. This chain connects TRBV7-8 to TRBJ1-1; no firm D call. Germline V CDR1 and CDR2: SGHVS, FQNEAQ. CDR3 size: 16 residues. V lost 1 base, J lost 5 bases, and 17 bases lay in between. In nucleotides, the CDR3 is TGTGCCAGCAGCTTAGGGGTTGGCGGCTTGGGTACTGAAGCTTTCTTT. Translated, it gives CASSLGVGGLGTEAFF.

This clonotype was counted at least ten times. This chain joins TRBV9 and TRBJ2-2; maybe TRBD1 (7 bases). The CDR3 is 15 residues long. With 2 bases removed from V and 5 bases from J, the gap between germline ends came to 13 bases. The germline V gene encodes CDR1 SGDLS and CDR2 YYNGEE. Here the CDR3 reads CASSVEGAGTGELFF. CDR3 nucleotide sequence: TGTGCCAGCAGCGTGGAGGGGGCAGGAACCGGGGAGCTGTTTTTT.